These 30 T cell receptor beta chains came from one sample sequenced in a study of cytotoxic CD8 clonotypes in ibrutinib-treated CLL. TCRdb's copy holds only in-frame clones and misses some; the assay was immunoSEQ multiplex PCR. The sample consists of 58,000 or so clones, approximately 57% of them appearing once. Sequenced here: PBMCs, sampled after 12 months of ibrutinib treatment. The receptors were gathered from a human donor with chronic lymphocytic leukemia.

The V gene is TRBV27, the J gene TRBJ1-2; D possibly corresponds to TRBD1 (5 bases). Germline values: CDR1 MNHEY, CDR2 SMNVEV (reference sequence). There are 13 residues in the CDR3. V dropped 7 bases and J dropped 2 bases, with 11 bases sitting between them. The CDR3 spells CASTGEGNYGYTF. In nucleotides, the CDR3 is TGTGCCAGCACGGGGGAGGGCAACTATGGCTACACCTTC.

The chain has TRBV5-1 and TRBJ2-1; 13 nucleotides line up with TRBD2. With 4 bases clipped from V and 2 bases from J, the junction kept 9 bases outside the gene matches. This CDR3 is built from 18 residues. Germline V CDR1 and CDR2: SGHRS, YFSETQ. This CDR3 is CASSAPGTSGIPYNEQFF. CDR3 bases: TGCGCCAGCAGCGCCCCCGGGACTAGCGGGATCCCCTACAATGAGCAGTTCTTC.

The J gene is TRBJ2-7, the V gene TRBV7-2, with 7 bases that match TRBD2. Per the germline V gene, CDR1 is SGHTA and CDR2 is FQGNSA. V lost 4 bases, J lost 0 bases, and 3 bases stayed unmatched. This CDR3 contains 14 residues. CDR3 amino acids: CASSSGGSSYEQYF. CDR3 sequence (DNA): TGTGCCAGCAGCTCCGGCGGGAGCTCCTACGAGCAGTACTTC. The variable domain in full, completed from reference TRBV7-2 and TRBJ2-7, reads GAGVSQSPSNKVTEKGKDVELRCDPISGHTALYWYRQSLGQGLEFLIYFQGNSAPDKSGLPSDRFSAERTGGSVSTLTIQRTQQEDSAVYLCASSSGGSSYEQYFGPGTRLTVT.

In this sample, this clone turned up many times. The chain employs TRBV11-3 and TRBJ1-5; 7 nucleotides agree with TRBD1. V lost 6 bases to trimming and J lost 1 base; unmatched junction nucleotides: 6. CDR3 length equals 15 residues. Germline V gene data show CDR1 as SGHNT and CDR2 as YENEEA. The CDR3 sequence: CASSCTGQSNQPQHF. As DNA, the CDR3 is TGTGCCAGCAGTTGTACGGGACAGAGCAATCAGCCCCAGCATTTT.

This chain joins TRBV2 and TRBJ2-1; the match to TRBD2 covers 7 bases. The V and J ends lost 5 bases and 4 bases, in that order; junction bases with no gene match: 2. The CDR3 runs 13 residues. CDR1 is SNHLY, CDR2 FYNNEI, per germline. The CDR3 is CASSSGTYNEQFF. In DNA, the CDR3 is TGTGCCAGCAGTAGCGGGACTTACAATGAGCAGTTCTTC. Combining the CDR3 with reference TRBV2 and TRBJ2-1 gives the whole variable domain EPEVTQTPSHQVTQMGQEVILRCVPISNHLYFYWYRQILGQKVEFLVSFYNNEISEKSEIFDDQFSVERPDGSNFTLKIRSTKLEDSAMYFCASSSGTYNEQFFGPGTRLTVL.

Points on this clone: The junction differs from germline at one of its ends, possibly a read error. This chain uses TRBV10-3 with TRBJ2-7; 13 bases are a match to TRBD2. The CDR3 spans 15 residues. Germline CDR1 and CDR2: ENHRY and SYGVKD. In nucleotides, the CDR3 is TGTGCCAGCAGTAAACTAGCGGGAGGGCTCTACGAGCAGTACTTC. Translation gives CASSKLAGGLYEQYF.

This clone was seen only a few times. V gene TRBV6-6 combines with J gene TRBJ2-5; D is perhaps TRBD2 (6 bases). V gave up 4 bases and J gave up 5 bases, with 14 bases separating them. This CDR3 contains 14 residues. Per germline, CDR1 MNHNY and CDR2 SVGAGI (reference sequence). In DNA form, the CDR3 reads TGTGCCAGCAGTTCCCGGGCGGGACGCGAGACCCAGTACTTC. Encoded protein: CASSSRAGRETQYF.

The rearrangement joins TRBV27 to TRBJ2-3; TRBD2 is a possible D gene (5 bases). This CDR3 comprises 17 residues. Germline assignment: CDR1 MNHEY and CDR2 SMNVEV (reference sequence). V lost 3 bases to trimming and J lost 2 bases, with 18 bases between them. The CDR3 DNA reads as TGTGCCAGCAGTTTCCTCCGAGGGAAGGCGGCCACAGATACGCAGTATTTT. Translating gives CASSFLRGKAATDTQYF.

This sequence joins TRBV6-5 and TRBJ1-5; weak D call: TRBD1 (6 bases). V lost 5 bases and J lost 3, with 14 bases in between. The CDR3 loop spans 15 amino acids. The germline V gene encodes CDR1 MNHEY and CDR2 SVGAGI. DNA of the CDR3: TGTGCCAGCAGTGTTCGGACAGCGCACAATCAGCCCCAGCATTTT. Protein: CASSVRTAHNQPQHF.

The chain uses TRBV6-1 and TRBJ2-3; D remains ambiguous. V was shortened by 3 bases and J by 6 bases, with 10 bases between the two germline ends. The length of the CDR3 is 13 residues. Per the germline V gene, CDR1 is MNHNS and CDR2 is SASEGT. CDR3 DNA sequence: TGTGCCAGCAGTGACGCTGCACGGGATACGCAGTATTTT. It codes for CASSDAARDTQYF.

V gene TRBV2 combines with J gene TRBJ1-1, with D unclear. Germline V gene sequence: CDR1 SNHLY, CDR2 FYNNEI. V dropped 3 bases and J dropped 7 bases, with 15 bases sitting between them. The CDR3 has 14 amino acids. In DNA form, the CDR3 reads TGTGCCAGCAGTGACGAACTTGGCACAGTTGAAGCTTTCTTT. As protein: CASSDELGTVEAFF.

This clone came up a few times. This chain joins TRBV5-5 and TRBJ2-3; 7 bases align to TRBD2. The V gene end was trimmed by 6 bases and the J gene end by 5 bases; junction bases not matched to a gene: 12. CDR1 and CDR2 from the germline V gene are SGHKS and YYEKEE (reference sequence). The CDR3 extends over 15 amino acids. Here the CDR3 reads CASKPREGRGDTQYF. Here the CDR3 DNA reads TGTGCCAGCAAACCCAGGGAGGGGAGAGGAGATACGCAGTATTTT.

In nucleotides, the CDR3 is TGTGCCAGTAGTATCTGGAGGGGTTTCTACGAGCAGTACTTC. Translating gives CASSIWRGFYEQYF. The chain recombines TRBV19 with TRBJ2-7, with D perhaps TRBD2 (6 bases). Trimming pared 3 bases from V and 3 bases from J, leaving 12 bases between. CDR3 size: 14 residues. Germline CDR1 and CDR2: LNHDA and SQIVND (reference sequence).

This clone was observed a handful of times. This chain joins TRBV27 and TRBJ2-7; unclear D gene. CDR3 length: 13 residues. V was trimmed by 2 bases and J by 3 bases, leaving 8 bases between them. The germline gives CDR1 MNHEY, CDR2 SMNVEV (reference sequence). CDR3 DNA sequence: TGTGCCAGCAGTTTAGGCGCTATCTACGAGCAGTACTTC. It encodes CASSLGAIYEQYF.

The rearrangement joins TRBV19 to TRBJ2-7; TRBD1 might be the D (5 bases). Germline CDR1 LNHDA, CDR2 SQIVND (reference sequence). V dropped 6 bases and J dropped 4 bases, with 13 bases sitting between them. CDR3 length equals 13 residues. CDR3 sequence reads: CASSLGQGYEQYV. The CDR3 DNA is TGTGCCAGTAGCCTGGGGCAGGGTTACGAGCAGTACGTC.

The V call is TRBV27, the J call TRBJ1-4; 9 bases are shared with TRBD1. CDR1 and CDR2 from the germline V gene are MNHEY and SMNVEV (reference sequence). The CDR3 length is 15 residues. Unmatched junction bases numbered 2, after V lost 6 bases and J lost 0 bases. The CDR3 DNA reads TGTGCCAGCAGACAGGGGGCGGCAACTAATGAAAAACTGTTTTTT. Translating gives CASRQGAATNEKLFF.

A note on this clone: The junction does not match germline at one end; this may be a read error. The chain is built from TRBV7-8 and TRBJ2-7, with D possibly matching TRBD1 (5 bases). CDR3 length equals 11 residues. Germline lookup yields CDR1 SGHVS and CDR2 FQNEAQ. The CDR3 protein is CASSLRGGPNF. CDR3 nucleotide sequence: TGTGCCAGCAGCTTAAGGGGCGGCCCCAACTTC.

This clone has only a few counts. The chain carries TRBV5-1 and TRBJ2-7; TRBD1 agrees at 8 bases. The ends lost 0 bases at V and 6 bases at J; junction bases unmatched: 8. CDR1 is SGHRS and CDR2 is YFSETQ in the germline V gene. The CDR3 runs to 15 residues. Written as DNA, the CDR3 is TGCGCCAGCAGCTTGGTTGGACAGGGTTCTTCCGAGCAGTACTTC. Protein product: CASSLVGQGSSEQYF.

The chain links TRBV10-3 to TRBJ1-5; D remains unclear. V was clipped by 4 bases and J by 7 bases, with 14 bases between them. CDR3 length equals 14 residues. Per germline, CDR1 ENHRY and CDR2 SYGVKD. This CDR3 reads CAISAVLAGQPQHF. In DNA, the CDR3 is TGTGCCATCAGTGCCGTTTTGGCCGGGCAGCCCCAGCATTTT.

The CDR3 nucleotides read TGTGCCAGCAGCCAAGACCTAGCGGGTGAGCAGTTCTTC. Its translation: CASSQDLAGEQFF. V is TRBV14 and J is TRBJ2-1; 8 bases agree with TRBD2. CDR1 and CDR2 (germline): SGHDN, FVKESK. The CDR3 has 13 amino acids. V was pared by 0 bases and J by 9 bases, with 1 base of the junction left unmatched.

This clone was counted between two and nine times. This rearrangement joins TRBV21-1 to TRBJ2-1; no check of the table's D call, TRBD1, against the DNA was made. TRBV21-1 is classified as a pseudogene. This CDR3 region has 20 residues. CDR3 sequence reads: CASSKADQGVLPLSYNEQFF. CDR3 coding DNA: TGTGCCAGCAGCAAAGCGGACCAGGGGGTCCTTCCCCTCTCCTACAATGAGCAGTTCTTC.

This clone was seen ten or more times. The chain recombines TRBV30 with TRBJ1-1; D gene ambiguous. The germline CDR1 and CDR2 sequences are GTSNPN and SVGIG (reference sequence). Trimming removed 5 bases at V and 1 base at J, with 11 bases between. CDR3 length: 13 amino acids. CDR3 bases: TGTGCCTGGCAGGTGCTTTCGAACACTGAAGCTTTCTTT. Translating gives CAWQVLSNTEAFF.

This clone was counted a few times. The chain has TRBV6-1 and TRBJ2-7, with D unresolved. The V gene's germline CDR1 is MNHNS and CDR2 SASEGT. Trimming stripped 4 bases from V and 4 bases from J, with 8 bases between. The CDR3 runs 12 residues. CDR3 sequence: CASSAERYEQYV. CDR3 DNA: TGTGCCAGCAGTGCGGAAAGATACGAGCAGTACGTC.

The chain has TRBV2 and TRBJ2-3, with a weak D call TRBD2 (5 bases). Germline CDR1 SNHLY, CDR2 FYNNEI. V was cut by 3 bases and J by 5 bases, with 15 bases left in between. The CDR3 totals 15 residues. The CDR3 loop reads CASSELDGEGDTQYF. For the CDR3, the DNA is TGTGCCAGCAGTGAGTTGGACGGTGAGGGAGATACGCAGTATTTT.

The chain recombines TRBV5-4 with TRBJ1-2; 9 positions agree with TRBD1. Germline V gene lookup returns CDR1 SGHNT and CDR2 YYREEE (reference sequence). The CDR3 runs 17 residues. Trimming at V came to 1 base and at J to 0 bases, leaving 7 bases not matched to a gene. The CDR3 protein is CASSLPQQGAANYGYTF. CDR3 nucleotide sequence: TGTGCCAGCAGCTTGCCCCAACAGGGGGCGGCTAACTATGGCTACACCTTC.

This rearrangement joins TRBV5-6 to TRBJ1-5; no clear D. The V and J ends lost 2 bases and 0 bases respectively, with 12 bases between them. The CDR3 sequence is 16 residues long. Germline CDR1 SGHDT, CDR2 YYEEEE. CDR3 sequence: CASSLTGGSSNQPQHF. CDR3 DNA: TGTGCCAGCAGCTTAACTGGAGGGTCTAGCAATCAGCCCCAGCATTTT.

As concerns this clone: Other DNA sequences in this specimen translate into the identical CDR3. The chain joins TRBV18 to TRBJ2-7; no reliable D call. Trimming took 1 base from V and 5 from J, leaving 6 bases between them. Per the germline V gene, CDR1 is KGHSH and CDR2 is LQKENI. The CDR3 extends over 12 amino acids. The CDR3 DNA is TGTGCCAGCTCACCACGCGGCGACGAGCAGTACTTC. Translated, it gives CASSPRGDEQYF.

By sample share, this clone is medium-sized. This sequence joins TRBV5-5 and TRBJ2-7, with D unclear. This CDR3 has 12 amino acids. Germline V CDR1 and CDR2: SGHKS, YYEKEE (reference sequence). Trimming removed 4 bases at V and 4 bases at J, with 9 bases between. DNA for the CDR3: TGTGCCAGCAGCCCCAGGCAATACGAGCAGTACTTC. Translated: CASSPRQYEQYF.

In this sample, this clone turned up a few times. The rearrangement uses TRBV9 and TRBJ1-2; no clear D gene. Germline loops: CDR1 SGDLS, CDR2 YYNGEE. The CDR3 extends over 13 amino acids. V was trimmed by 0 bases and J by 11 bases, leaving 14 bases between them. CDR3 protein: CASSVGGAFSYTF. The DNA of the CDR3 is TGTGCCAGCAGCGTAGGAGGAGCCTTCTCTTACACCTTC.

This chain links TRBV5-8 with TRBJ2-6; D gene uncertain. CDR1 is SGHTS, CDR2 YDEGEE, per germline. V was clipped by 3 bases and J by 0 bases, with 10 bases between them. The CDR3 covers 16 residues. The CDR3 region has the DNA TGTGCCAGCAGCTCCCTTGCATACTCTGGGGCCAACGTCCTGACTTTC. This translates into CASSSLAYSGANVLTF. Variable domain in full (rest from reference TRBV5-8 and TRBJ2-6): EAGVTQSPTHLIKTRGQQATLRCSPISGHTSVYWYQQALGLGLQFLLWYDEGEERNRGNFPPRFSGRQFPNYSSELNVNALELEDSALYLCASSSLAYSGANVLTFGAGSRLTVL.